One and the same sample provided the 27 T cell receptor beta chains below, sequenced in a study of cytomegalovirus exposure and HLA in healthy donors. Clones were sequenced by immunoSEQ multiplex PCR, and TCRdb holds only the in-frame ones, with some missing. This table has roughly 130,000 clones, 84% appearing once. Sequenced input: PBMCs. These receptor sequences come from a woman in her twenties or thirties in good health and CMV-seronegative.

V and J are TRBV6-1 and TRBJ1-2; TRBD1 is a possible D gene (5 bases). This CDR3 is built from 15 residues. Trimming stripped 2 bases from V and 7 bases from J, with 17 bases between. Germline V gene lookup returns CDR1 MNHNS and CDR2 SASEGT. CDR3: CASSETSGRRGGYTF. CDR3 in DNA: TGTGCCAGCAGTGAAACGTCAGGGCGGAGAGGTGGCTACACCTTC.

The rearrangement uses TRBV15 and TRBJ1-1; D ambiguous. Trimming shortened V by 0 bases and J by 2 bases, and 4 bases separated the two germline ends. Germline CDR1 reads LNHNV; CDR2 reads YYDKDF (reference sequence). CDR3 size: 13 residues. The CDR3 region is CATSRDPNTEAFF. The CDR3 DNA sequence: TGTGCCACCAGCAGAGACCCAAACACTGAAGCTTTCTTT. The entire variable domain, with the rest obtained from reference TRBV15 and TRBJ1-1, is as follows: DAMVIQNPRYQVTQFGKPVTLSCSQTLNHNVMYWYQQKSSQAPKLLFHYYDKDFNNEADTPDNFQSRRPNTSFCFLDIRSPGLGDTAMYLCATSRDPNTEAFFGQGTRLTVV.

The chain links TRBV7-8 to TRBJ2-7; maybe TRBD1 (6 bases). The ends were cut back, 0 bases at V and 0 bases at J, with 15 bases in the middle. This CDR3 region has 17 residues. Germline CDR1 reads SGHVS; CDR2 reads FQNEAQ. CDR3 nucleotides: TGTGCCAGCAGCTTAGCGCCGGGGACACCCAGCTCCTACGAGCAGTACTTC. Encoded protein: CASSLAPGTPSSYEQYF. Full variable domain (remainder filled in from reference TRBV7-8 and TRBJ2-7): GAGVSQSPRYKVAKRGQDVALRCDPISGHVSLFWYQQALGQGPEFLTYFQNEAQLDKSGLPSDRFFAERPEGSVSTLKIQRTQQEDSAVYLCASSLAPGTPSSYEQYFGPGTRLTVT.

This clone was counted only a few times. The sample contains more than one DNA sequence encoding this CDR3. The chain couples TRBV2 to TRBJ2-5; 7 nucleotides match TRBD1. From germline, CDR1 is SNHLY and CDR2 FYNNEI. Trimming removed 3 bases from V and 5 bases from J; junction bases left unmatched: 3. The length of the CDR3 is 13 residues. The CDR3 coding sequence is TGTGCCAGCAGTGATGTAGGGGGCGAGACCCAGTACTTC. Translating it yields CASSDVGGETQYF. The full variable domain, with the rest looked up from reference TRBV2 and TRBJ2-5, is EPEVTQTPSHQVTQMGQEVILRCVPISNHLYFYWYRQILGQKVEFLVSFYNNEISEKSEIFDDQFSVERPDGSNFTLKIRSTKLEDSAMYFCASSDVGGETQYFGPGTRLLVL.

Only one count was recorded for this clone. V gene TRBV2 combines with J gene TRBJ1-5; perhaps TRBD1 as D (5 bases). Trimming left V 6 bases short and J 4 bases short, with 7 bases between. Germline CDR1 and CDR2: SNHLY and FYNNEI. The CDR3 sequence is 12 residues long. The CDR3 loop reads CASRTANQPQHF. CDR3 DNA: TGTGCCAGCAGGACAGCTAATCAGCCCCAGCATTTT.

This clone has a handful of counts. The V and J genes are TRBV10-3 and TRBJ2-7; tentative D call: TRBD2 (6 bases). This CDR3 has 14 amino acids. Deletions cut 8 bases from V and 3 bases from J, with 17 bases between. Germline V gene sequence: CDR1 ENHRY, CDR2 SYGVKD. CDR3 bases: TGTGCCATCTCGGGCTCCCCGCGGGACTACGAGCAGTACTTC. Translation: CAISGSPRDYEQYF.

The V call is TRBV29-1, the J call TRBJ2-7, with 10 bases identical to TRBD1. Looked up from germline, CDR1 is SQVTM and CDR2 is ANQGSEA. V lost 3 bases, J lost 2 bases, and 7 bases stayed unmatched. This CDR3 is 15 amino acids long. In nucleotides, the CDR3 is TGCAGCGTTGAGGCCCGGACAGGGGGGACCTACGAGCAGTACTTC. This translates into CSVEARTGGTYEQYF.

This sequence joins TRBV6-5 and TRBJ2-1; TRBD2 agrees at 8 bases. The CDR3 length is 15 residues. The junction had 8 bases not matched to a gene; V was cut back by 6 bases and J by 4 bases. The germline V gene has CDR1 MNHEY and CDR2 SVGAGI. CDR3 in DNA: TGTGCCAGCAGGGCTAGGGGACTAGGGTACAATGAGCAGTTCTTC. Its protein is CASRARGLGYNEQFF.

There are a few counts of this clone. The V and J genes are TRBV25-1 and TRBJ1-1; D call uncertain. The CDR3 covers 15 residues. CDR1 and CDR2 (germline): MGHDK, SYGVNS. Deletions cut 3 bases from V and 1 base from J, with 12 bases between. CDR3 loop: CASSDPSGWNTEAFF. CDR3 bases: TGTGCCAGCAGTGACCCCAGCGGCTGGAACACTGAAGCTTTCTTT. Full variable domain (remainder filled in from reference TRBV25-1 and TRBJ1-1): EADIYQTPRYLVIGTGKKITLECSQTMGHDKMYWYQQDPGMELHLIHYSYGVNSTEKGDLSSESTVSRIRTEHFPLTLESARPSHTSQYLCASSDPSGWNTEAFFGQGTRLTVV.

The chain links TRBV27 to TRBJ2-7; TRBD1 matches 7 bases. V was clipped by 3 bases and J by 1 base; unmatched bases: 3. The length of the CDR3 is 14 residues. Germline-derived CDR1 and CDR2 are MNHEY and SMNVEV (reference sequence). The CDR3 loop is CASSLGQLSYEQYF. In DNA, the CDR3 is TGTGCCAGCAGTTTGGGACAGCTTTCCTACGAGCAGTACTTC.

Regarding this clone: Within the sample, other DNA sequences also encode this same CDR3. CDR3 DNA: TGCGCCAGCAGCAGAACGACAGGCTCCTACGAGCAGTACTTC. It codes for CASSRTTGSYEQYF. J is TRBJ2-7 and V is TRBV5-1, with a weak D call TRBD1 (6 bases). Trimming pared 4 bases from V and 0 bases from J, leaving 11 bases between. The CDR3 runs to 14 residues. The germline CDR1 and CDR2 sequences are SGHRS and YFSETQ.

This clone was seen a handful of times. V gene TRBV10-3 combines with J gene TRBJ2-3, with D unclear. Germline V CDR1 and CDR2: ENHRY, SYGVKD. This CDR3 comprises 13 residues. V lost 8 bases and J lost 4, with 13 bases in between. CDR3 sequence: CAIRLQESDTQYF. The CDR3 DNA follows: TGTGCCATCCGGCTGCAGGAATCAGATACGCAGTATTTT.

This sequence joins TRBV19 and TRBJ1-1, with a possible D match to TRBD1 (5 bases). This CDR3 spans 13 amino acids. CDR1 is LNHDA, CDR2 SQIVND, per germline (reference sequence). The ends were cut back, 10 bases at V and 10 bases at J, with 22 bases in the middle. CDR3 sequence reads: CATSTRGAYGAFF. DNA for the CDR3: TGTGCCACATCCACGCGGGGCGCGTACGGAGCTTTCTTT.

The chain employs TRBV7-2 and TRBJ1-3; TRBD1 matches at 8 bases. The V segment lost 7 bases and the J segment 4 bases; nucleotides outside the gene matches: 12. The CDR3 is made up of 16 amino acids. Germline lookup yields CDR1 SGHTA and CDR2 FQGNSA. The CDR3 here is CASTGRGQVLGNTIYF. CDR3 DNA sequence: TGTGCCAGCACGGGAAGGGGACAGGTTTTAGGAAACACCATATATTTT. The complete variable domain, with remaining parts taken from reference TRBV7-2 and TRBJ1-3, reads GAGVSQSPSNKVTEKGKDVELRCDPISGHTALYWYRQSLGQGLEFLIYFQGNSAPDKSGLPSDRFSAERTGGSVSTLTIQRTQQEDSAVYLCASTGRGQVLGNTIYFGEGSWLTVV.

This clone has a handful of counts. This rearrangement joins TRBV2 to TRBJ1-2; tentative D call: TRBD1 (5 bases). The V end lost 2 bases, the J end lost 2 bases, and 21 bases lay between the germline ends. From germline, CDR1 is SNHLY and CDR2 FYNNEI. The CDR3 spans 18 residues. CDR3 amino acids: CASSEKDGADPSNYGYTF. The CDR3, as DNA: TGTGCCAGCAGTGAAAAGGATGGGGCAGATCCTTCCAACTATGGCTACACCTTC.

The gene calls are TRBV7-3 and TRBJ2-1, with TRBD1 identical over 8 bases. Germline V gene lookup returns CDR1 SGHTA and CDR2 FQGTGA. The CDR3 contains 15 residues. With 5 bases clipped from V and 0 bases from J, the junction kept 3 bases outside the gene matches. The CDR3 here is CASSLTGGSYNEQFF. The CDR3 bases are TGTGCCAGCAGCCTCACAGGGGGCTCCTACAATGAGCAGTTCTTC.

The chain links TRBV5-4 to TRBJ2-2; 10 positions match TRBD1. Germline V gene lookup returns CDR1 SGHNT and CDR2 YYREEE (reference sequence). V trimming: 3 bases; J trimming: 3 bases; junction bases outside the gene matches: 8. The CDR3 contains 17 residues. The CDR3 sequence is CASSSEPGTGDTGELFF. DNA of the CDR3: TGTGCCAGCAGCTCTGAACCCGGGACAGGGGACACCGGGGAGCTGTTTTTT.

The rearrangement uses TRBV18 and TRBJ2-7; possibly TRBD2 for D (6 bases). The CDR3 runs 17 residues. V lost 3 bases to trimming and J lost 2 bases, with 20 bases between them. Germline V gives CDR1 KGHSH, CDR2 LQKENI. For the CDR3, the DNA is TGTGCCAGCTCACCCGGAACGGGACTTACAGGACCCTACGAGCAGTACTTC. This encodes CASSPGTGLTGPYEQYF.

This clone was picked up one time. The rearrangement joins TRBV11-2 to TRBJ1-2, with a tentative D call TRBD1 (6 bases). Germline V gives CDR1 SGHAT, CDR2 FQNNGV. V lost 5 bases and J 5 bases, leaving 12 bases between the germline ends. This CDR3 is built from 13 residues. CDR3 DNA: TGTGCCAGCAGCCGAGGACAGACTTATGGCTACACCTTC. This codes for CASSRGQTYGYTF.

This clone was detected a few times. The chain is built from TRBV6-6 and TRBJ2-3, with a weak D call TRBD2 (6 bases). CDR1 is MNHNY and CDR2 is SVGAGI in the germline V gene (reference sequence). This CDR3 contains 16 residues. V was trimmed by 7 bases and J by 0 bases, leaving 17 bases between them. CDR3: CASISGGVFSTDTQYF. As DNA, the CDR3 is TGTGCCAGCATAAGTGGCGGGGTATTCAGCACAGATACGCAGTATTTT.

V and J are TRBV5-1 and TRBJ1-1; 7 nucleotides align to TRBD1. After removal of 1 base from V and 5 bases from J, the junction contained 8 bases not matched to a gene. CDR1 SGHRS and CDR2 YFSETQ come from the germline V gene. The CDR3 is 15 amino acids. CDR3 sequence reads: CASSLTTGSGTEAFF. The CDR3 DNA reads TGCGCCAGCAGCTTGACGACAGGGTCGGGGACTGAAGCTTTCTTT. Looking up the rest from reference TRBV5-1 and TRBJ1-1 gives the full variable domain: KAGVTQTPRYLIKTRGQQVTLSCSPISGHRSVSWYQQTPGQGLQFLFEYFSETQRNKGNFPGRFSGRQFSNSRSEMNVSTLELGDSALYLCASSLTTGSGTEAFFGQGTRLTVV.

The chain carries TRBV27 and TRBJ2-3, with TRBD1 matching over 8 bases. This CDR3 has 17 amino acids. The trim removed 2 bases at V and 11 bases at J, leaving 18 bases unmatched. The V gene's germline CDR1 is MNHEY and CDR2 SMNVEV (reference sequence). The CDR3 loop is CASSLRGGRVDRGLQYF. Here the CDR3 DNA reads TGTGCCAGCAGTTTACGAGGGGGCCGGGTAGACAGGGGACTGCAGTATTTT.

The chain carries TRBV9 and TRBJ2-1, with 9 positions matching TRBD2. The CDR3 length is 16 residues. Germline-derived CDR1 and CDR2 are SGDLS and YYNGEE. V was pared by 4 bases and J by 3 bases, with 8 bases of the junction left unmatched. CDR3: CASSLEGRGGYNEQFF. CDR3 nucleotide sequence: TGTGCCAGCAGCTTAGAGGGGCGGGGGGGCTACAATGAGCAGTTCTTC.

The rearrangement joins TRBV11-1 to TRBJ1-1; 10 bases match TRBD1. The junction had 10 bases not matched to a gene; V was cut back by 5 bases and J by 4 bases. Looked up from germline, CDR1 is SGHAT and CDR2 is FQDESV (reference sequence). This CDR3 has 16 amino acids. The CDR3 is CASSTRQGALVTEAFF. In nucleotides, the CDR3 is TGTGCCAGCAGCACTCGACAGGGGGCCCTGGTCACTGAAGCTTTCTTT.

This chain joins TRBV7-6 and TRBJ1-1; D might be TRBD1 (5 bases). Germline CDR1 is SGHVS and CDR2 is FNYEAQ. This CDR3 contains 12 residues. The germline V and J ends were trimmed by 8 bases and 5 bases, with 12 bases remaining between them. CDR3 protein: CASGGVGTEAFF. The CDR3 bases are TGTGCCAGCGGGGGGGTCGGGACTGAAGCTTTCTTT.

The CDR3 DNA is TGTGCCAGCAGCCTACAGGGAACTGGGGCCAACGTCCTGACTTTC. The encoded protein is CASSLQGTGANVLTF. The chain has TRBV6-4 and TRBJ2-6, with a weak D call TRBD1 (6 bases). The V and J ends lost 6 bases and 2 bases respectively, with 11 bases between them. CDR1 MRHNA and CDR2 SNTAGT come from the germline V gene. The CDR3 length is 15 residues.

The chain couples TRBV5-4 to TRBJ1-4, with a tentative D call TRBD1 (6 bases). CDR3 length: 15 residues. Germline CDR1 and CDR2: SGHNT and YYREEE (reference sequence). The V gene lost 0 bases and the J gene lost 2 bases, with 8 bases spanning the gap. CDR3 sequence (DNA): TGTGCCAGCAGCTTGGACAGGGTGACTAATGAAAAACTGTTTTTT. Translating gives CASSLDRVTNEKLFF.